This is a list of T cell receptor beta chains from one sample in a study of cytomegalovirus exposure and HLA in healthy donors. The data were produced by immunoSEQ multiplex PCR, yet TCRdb's version contains in-frame clones alone and is incomplete. The sample lists 150,000 to 200,000 clones; roughly 13% were seen once. Sequencing was performed on PBMCs. Every receptor here comes from a man in his fifties or sixties in good health and CMV-seropositive. Each CDR3 is given with its conserved first and last residue. A D gene is named only where the DNA matches it firmly. Some rows mark clone size as missing; the rest say once, few, many or name a class of expanded clone.

j_call clone_size d_call v_call cdr3_aa cdr3_nt
TRBJ1-1 . TRBD1 TRBV28 CASSLYRTGTAFF TGTGCCAGCAGTTTATATAGGACAGGGACAGCTTTCTTT
TRBJ2-2 . . TRBV9 CASSVVGRHTGELFF TGTGCCAGCAGCGTAGTGGGCAGACACACCGGGGAGCTGTTTTTT
TRBJ1-3 few . TRBV7-6 CASSLVEVSLPGNTIYF TGTGCCAGCAGCTTAGTGGAGGTATCCCTTCCTGGAAACACCATATATTTT
TRBJ1-4 . . TRBV27 CASSLSGKGLLEKLFF TGTGCCAGCAGTTTATCGGGGAAGGGGTTGTTAGAAAAACTGTTTTTT
TRBJ1-4 few TRBD1 TRBV6-1 CASMRDSRLSEKLFF TGTGCCAGCATGAGGGACAGTAGGCTATCTGAAAAACTGTTTTTT
TRBJ1-6 . . TRBV18 CASSPGGSDSPLHF TGTGCCAGCTCACCGGGGGGGTCGGATTCACCCCTCCACTTT
TRBJ1-1 few . TRBV25-1 CASRLGGGAFF TGTGCCAGCAGACTTGGGGGAGGGGCTTTCTTT
TRBJ2-1 few . TRBV7-2 CASSLAREQFF TGTGCCAGCAGCTTAGCGCGTGAGCAGTTCTTC
TRBJ2-6 few . TRBV4-2 CASSQPRTGPGANVLTF TGTGCCAGCAGCCAACCTCGAACAGGGCCTGGGGCCAACGTCCTGACTTTC
TRBJ1-6 . . TRBV7-8 CASSPPPGVSPLHF TGTGCCAGCAGCCCTCCCCCAGGGGTTTCACCCCTCCACTTT
TRBJ1-5 . . TRBV9 CASSVAGLENQPQHF TGTGCCAGCAGCGTCGCAGGTTTGGAAAATCAGCCCCAGCATTTT
TRBJ1-2 few . TRBV7-2 CASSLAEGANYGYTF TGTGCCAGCAGCTTAGCGGAGGGAGCTAACTATGGCTACACCTTC
TRBJ1-1 . TRBD1 TRBV6-6 CASSRTGESTEAFF TGTGCCAGCAGCCGTACAGGGGAGAGCACTGAAGCTTTCTTT
TRBJ2-5 few . TRBV5-4 CASSGGQGQETQYF TGTGCCAGCAGCGGGGGCCAGGGGCAAGAGACCCAGTACTTC
TRBJ1-4 few . TRBV19 CASSRSANEKLFF TGTGCCAGTAGTAGGTCGGCTAATGAAAAACTGTTTTTT
TRBJ1-1 few TRBD1 TRBV11-3 CASSSTGVNTEAFF TGTGCCAGCAGCTCTACAGGGGTGAACACTGAAGCTTTCTTT
TRBJ1-3 few . TRBV7-9 CASSFELSGNTIYF TGTGCCAGCAGCTTTGAGCTCTCTGGAAACACCATATATTTT
TRBJ1-2 . . TRBV2 CASSGGANYGYTF TGTGCCAGCAGTGGGGGGGCTAACTATGGCTACACCTTC
TRBJ1-1 few . TRBV18 CASSPGRGTEAFF TGTGCCAGCTCACCAGGGAGGGGCACTGAAGCTTTCTTT
TRBJ2-2 few . TRBV7-9 CASSFPAGVWGELFF TGTGCCAGCAGCTTCCCGGCAGGGGTTTGGGGGGAGCTGTTTTTT
TRBJ1-4 . TRBD1 TRBV25-1 CASRPGPGTANEKLFF TGTGCCAGCAGACCAGGCCCCGGGACAGCTAATGAAAAACTGTTTTTT
TRBJ1-3 . . TRBV9 CASSVEGTGNTIYF TGTGCCAGCAGCGTAGAAGGGACAGGAAACACCATATATTTT
TRBJ1-5 few TRBD1 TRBV5-1 CASSRDRGDQPQHF TGCGCCAGCAGCCGGGACAGGGGCGATCAGCCCCAGCATTTT
TRBJ2-1 . . TRBV4-3 CASSPSGGPRGQFF TGCGCCAGCAGCCCCTCAGGGGGGCCCCGTGGGCAGTTCTTC
TRBJ1-3 . TRBD1 TRBV9 CASSPRTGRSSGNTIYF TGTGCCAGCAGCCCCCGGACAGGAAGAAGCTCTGGAAACACCATATATTTT
TRBJ2-5 . TRBD2 TRBV29-1 CSVDGLAGSWTQYF TGCAGCGTTGACGGACTAGCGGGGAGTTGGACCCAGTACTTC
TRBJ1-1 . . TRBV6-5 CASRQVVNTEAFF TGTGCCAGCAGACAGGTGGTGAACACTGAAGCTTTCTTT
TRBJ1-5 . TRBD1 TRBV27 CASSVTGGSGNQPQHF TGTGCCAGCAGTGTAACAGGGGGGTCGGGTAATCAGCCCCAGCATTTT
TRBJ1-1 . . TRBV9 CASSVGGLMNTEAFF TGTGCCAGCAGCGTAGGGGGGCTAATGAACACTGAAGCTTTCTTT
TRBJ1-6 few TRBD1 TRBV11-3 CASSLVGTGGNSPLHF TGTGCCAGCAGCTTAGTCGGGACAGGGGGTAATTCACCCCTCCACTTT
TRBJ2-1 . . TRBV6-5 CASRFLVEASEQFF TGTGCCAGCAGATTTTTAGTAGAGGCGAGTGAGCAGTTCTTC
TRBJ2-1 few . TRBV30 CAWRAAPGLINEQFF TGTGCCTGGAGGGCGGCCCCGGGACTGATAAATGAGCAGTTCTTC
TRBJ1-4 many . TRBV2 CASSLRFATNEKLFF TGTGCCAGCAGCCTCCGGTTTGCAACTAATGAAAAACTGTTTTTT
TRBJ2-7 . TRBD2 TRBV11-3 CASSLETSASSYEQYF TGTGCCAGCAGCTTAGAGACTAGCGCCAGCTCCTACGAGCAGTACTTC
TRBJ2-3 . TRBD2 TRBV7-3 CASSLTERGLTDTQYF TGTGCCAGCAGCTTAACCGAGCGGGGGCTCACAGATACGCAGTATTTT
TRBJ2-7 . TRBD1 TRBV5-4 CASSRTGSSYEQYF TGTGCCAGCAGCCGGACAGGGTCGAGTTACGAGCAGTACTTC
TRBJ2-2 . TRBD2 TRBV9 CASSALPGLGSTGELFF TGTGCCAGCAGCGCCCTGCCGGGACTAGGATCGACCGGGGAGCTGTTTTTT
TRBJ1-5 few . TRBV19 CASSILPLPINQPQHF TGTGCCAGTAGTATACTCCCCTTGCCTATCAATCAGCCCCAGCATTTT
TRBJ1-3 . TRBD1 TRBV5-4 CASSPGQARSGNTIYF TGTGCCAGCAGCCCGGGACAGGCCCGCTCTGGAAACACCATATATTTT
TRBJ1-2 . . TRBV28 CASSSNPGYGYTF TGTGCCAGCAGTTCTAACCCAGGCTATGGCTACACCTTC
TRBJ2-3 . TRBD2 TRBV5-4 CASSSPRGGEQDTQYF TGTGCCAGCAGCTCCCCACGGGGGGGTGAGCAGGATACGCAGTATTTT
TRBJ1-1 few . TRBV2 CASSATNRVGTEAFF TGTGCCAGCAGTGCAACCAACAGGGTAGGCACTGAAGCTTTCTTT
TRBJ1-2 . . TRBV19 CASSIDSTAQTNYGYTF TGTGCCAGTAGTATAGATTCGACAGCCCAGACGAACTATGGCTACACCTTC
TRBJ2-5 . TRBD2 TRBV9 CASSVEPSGGTQYF TGTGCCAGCAGCGTAGAACCCAGCGGGGGGACCCAGTACTTC
TRBJ1-1 few TRBD1 TRBV5-4 CASSVDRGGTEAFF TGTGCCAGCAGCGTGGACAGGGGCGGCACTGAAGCTTTCTTT
TRBJ1-4 few . TRBV25-1 CASSEYLNEKLFF TGTGCCAGCAGTGAATACCTTAATGAAAAACTGTTTTTT
TRBJ2-7 . . TRBV11-1 CASSLPGGPSYEQYF TGTGCCAGCAGCTTACCCGGGGGGCCGTCCTACGAGCAGTACTTC
TRBJ2-2 . . TRBV4-2 CASSQDRGRGELFF TGTGCCAGCAGCCAAGATCGGGGGAGGGGGGAGCTGTTTTTT
TRBJ1-1 . TRBD1 TRBV7-9 CASSLGDRGRNTEAFF TGTGCCAGCAGCTTGGGGGACAGGGGGCGAAACACTGAAGCTTTCTTT
TRBJ2-2 . TRBD1 TRBV18 CASSPGTANTGELFF TGTGCCAGCTCACCAGGGACAGCGAACACCGGGGAGCTGTTTTTT
TRBJ1-4 . . TRBV11-2 CASSLWTATNEKLFF TGTGCCAGCAGCCTTTGGACAGCAACTAATGAAAAACTGTTTTTT
TRBJ1-1 . . TRBV7-9 CASSLQGNTEAFF TGTGCCAGCAGCCTACAGGGGAACACTGAAGCTTTCTTT
TRBJ2-7 . TRBD1 TRBV4-1 CASSHPRDSLSDEQYF TGCGCCAGCAGCCATCCCCGGGACAGCCTGTCCGACGAGCAGTACTTC
TRBJ1-5 few TRBD1 TRBV6-1 CASTKTGVRNQPQHF TGTGCCAGCACCAAGACAGGGGTACGCAATCAGCCCCAGCATTTT